The T cell receptor beta chain described here comes from a study of control samples from healthy donors and cancer patients. Profiling relied on immunoSEQ multiplex PCR, and the TCRdb table lists in-frame clones only, not all of them. The sample comprises 75,000 to 95,000 clones, approximately 93% of which are singletons, and about 1.5% rests with the top ten. Germline V lookup: CDR1 SEHNR, CDR2 FQNEAQ (reference sequence). The CDR3 spans 14 residues. The V gene end was trimmed by 7 bases and the J gene end by 4 bases; junction bases not matched to a gene: 7. Sequencing used blood. The TCR was taken from a woman in her twenties or thirties in good health. V and J are TRBV7-9 and TRBJ1-1; 9 bases are a match to TRBD1. The DNA of the CDR3 is TGTGCCAGCATCATGACAGGGGGACTCACTGAAGCTTTCTTT. Translated: CASIMTGGLTEAFF.